The T cell receptor (beta chain) under discussion was sequenced for a study of T cell clonotyping in hematopoietic cell transplantation (dated by TCRdb to the early 2020s). With regard to the full study: A total of over 130 blood samples were gathered in the study from around 40 consecutive transplant recipients along with their related donors. Recruitment of patients ran from late 2015 to early 2017, and follow-up continued until late 2020 or until death. Beyond this particular receptor, the publication reports: Overlap with donor repertoires was found for only a small fraction of recipient repertoires, with over 97% found to appear de novo at the given depth. Inverse Simpson Index values from donors and from recipients before transplant predicted broader TCR repertoire diversity after transplant. The sample size was limited, and CD4 and CD8 repertoire contributions could not be separated because cells were not sorted. A decrease in recipient TCR diversity was observed after transplant, and a progressive increase in pathologically expanded clonotypes was seen from day 30 to day 180.

Turning to this clone: What this receptor recognizes is not known. It has no much larger one-base neighbor in the sample; base qualities were not kept.

Looking up the germline V gene yields CDR1 ENHRY and CDR2 SYGVKD. Inclusive of the bounding cysteine and phenylalanine, the CDR3 is 11 residues long. The entry retains the CDR3 DNA only, 33 bases that are in frame from base 1. Trimming accounts for 10 bases at V and 4 bases at J, while the number of junction bases matched to no gene is 3. TCR beta CDR3 regions were amplified from genomic DNA with the immunoSEQ assay, a bias-controlled multiplex PCR using V- and J-specific primers. In a second PCR step, a proprietary barcode and Illumina adapter sequences were attached to the CDR3 amplicons. An Illumina MiSeq instrument was used to sequence the CDR3 libraries. Regarding the original processing steps: Export and quality control were done with immunoSEQ Analyzer 3.0, while downstream analyses used R Bioconductor and Immunarch. Only productive rearrangements in the normalized downsampled data set went into calculating the repertoire metrics. In the normalized cohort, a clonotype counted as pathologically expanded if the clonotype was larger than 5 templates. The Inverse Simpson Index served as the measure of repertoire diversity. CMV-specificity analyses were carried out on the non-normalized data set to capture all clonotypes. This is the immuneACCESS table as TCRdb keeps it, with only in-frame sequences that have V and J called. A part of the clones is gone; compared with another copy, unresolved V genes explain less than half, and the rest is unexplained. That table furnishes V, J and clone size, whereas the DNA furnished D and trimming. Recorded for this sample are 5,000 to 6,000 clones; around 80% of them occurred a single time. The ten largest clones capture around 29% of the sample.

Explained via the paper, the time point label denotes: 100 days after allo-HCT. Blood from recipients was drawn about 28 days before transplant and again at days 30, 100 and 180 after transplant. Nuclei Lysis Solution was used to extract genomic DNA from fresh or cryopreserved unfractionated peripheral blood mononuclear cells. The sequencing here drew on PBMCs, taken 100 days after allogeneic stem cell transplant. The sequence came from a male patient in his 50s who had an allogeneic stem cell transplant from an unrelated donor, so the T cells may come from the graft donor. Some clones in this sample may be carry-over from other donors' samples. This chain joins TRBV10-3 to TRBJ2-5, with 7 bases matching TRBD1. In nucleotide form, the sequence is TGTGCCAGCCAGGGGGTAGAGACCCAGTACTTC. Translation gives CASQGVETQYF.